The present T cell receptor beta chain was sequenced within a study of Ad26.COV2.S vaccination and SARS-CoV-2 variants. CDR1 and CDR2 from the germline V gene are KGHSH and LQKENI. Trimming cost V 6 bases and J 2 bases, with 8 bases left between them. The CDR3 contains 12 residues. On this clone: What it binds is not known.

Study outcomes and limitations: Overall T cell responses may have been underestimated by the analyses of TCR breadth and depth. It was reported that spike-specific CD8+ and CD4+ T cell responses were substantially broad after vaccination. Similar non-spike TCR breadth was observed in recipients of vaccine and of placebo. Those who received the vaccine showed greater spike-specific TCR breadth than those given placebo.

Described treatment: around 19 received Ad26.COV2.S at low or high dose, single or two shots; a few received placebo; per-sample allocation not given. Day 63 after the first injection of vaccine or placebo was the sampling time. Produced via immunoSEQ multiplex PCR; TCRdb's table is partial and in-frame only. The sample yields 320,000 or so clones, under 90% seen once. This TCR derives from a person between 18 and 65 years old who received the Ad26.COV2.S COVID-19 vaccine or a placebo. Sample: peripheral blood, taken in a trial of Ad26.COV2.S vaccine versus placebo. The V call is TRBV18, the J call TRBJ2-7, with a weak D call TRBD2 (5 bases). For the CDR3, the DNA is TGTGCCAGCTCGACGGGAACCTACGAGCAGTACGTC. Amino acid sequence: CASSTGTYEQYV.